This TCR beta chain appears in the sequencing data of a study of blood T cell repertoires in COVID-19. Produced via immunoSEQ multiplex PCR; TCRdb's table is partial and in-frame only. The sample records tens of thousands of clones, less than 90% being singletons. CDR1 and CDR2 from the germline V gene are MNHEY and SMNVEV (reference sequence). This CDR3 is 18 amino acids long. V was shortened by 4 bases and J by 4 bases, with 25 bases between the two germline ends. The table lists this clone with a count of one. The clonotype was recovered from a man aged 50-60 years with acute or convalescent COVID-19. The sample comprised peripheral blood. The chain couples TRBV27 to TRBJ1-2; D may be TRBD1 (6 bases). CDR3 sequence (DNA): TGTGCCAGCAGTTATCGCCCTTTGCGGGGGGCATTCGTCTATGGCTACACCTTC. Residues: CASSYRPLRGAFVYGYTF.